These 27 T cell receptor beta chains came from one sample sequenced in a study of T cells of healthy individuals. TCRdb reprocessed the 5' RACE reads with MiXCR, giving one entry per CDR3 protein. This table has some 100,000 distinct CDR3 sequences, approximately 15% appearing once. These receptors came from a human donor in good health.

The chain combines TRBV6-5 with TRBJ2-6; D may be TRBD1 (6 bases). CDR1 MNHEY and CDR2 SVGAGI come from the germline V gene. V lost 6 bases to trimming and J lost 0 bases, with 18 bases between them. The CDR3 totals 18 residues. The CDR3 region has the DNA TGTGCCAGCAGGACACTCAGGGGAACACTCTCTGGGGCCAACGTCCTGACTTTC. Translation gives CASRTLRGTLSGANVLTF.

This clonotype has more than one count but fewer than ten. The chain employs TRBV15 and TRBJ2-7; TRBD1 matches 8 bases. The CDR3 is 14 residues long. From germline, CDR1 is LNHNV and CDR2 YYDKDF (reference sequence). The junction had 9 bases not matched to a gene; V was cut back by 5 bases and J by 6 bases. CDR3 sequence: CATSPDRGDPEQYF. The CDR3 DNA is TGTGCCACCAGCCCAGACAGGGGTGACCCCGAGCAGTACTTC.

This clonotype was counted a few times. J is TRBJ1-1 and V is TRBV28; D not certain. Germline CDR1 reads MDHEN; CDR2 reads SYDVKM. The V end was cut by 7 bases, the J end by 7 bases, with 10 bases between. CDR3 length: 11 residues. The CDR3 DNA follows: TGTGCCAGCATCTCCCAGCGTGAAGCTTTCTTT. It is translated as CASISQREAFF.

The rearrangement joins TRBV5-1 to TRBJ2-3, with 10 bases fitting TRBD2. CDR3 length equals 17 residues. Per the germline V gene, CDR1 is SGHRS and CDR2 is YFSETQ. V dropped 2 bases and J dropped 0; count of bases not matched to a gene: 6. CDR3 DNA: TGCGCCAGCAGCTTTGGAGCGGGGGGGCCTAGCACAGATACGCAGTATTTT. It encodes CASSFGAGGPSTDTQYF.

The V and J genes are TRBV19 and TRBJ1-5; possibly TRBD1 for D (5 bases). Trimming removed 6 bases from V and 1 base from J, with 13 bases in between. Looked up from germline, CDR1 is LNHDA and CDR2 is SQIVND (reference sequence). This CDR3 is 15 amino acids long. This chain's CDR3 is CASRPTAASNQPQHF. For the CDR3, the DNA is TGTGCCAGTAGGCCGACAGCCGCAAGCAATCAGCCCCAGCATTTT.

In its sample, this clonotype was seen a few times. The CDR3 DNA reads TGTGCCAGCAGCTTAGGAGGGGCAGTCGGAGAGACCCAGTACTTC. Amino acids: CASSLGGAVGETQYF. The chain joins TRBV7-9 to TRBJ2-5, with D perhaps TRBD1 or TRBD2 (5 bases each). The germline CDR1 and CDR2 sequences are SEHNR and FQNEAQ (reference sequence). CDR3 size: 15 residues. V lost 1 base to trimming and J lost 4 bases, with 13 bases between them.

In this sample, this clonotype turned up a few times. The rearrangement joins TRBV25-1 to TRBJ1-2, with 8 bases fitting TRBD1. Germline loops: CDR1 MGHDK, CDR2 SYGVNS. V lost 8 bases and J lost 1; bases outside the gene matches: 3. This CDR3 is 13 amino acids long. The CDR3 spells CASGTGLNYGYTF. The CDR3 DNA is TGTGCCAGCGGGACAGGTCTTAACTATGGCTACACCTTC.

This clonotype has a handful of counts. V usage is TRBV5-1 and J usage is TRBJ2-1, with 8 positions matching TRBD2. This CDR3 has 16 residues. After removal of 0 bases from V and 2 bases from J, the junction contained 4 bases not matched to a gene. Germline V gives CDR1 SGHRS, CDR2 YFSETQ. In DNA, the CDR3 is TGCGCCAGCAGCTTGGGTCTCGGGGGGGCCTACAATGAGCAGTTCTTC. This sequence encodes CASSLGLGGAYNEQFF. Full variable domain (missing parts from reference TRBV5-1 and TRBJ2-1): KAGVTQTPRYLIKTRGQQVTLSCSPISGHRSVSWYQQTPGQGLQFLFEYFSETQRNKGNFPGRFSGRQFSNSRSEMNVSTLELGDSALYLCASSLGLGGAYNEQFFGPGTRLTVL.

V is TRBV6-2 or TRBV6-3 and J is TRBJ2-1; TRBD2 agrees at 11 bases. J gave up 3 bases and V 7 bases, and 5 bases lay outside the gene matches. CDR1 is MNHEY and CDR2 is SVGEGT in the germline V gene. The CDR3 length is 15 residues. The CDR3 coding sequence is TGTGCCAGCACACCCGGGACTAGCGGCTACAATGAGCAGTTCTTC. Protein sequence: CASTPGTSGYNEQFF.

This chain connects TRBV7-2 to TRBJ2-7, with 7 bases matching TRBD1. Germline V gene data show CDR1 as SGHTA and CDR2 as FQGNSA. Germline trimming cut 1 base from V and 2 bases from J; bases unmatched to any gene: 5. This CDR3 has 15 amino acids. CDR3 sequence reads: CASSLEGGRTYEQYF. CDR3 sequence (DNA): TGTGCCAGCAGCTTAGAAGGGGGCAGGACCTACGAGCAGTACTTC.

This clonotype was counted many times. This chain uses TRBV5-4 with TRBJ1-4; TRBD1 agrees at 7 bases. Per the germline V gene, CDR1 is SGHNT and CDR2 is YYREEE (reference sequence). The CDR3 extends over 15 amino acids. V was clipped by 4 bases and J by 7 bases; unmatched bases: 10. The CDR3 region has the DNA TGTGCCAGCAGCCGATCAGGGGGGATTGGTGAAAAACTGTTTTTT. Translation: CASSRSGGIGEKLFF.

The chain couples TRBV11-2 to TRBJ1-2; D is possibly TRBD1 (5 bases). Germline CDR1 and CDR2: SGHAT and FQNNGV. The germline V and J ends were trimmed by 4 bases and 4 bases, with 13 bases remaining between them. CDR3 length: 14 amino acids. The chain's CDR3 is CASSSPRGSYGYTF. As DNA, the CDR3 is TGTGCCAGCAGCTCCCCTAGGGGATCCTATGGCTACACCTTC.

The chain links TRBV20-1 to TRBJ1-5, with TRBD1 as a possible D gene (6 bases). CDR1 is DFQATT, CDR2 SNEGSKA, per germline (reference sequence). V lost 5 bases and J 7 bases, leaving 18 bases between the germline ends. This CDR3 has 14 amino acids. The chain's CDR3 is CSAVSGGDYQPQHF. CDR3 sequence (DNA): TGCAGTGCTGTTTCTGGGGGCGATTACCAGCCCCAGCATTTT.

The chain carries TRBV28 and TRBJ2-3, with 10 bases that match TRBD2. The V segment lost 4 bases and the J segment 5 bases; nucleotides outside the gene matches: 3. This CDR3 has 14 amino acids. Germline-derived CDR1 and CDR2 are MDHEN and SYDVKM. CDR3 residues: CASSSLAGEDTQYF. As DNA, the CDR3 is TGTGCCAGCAGTTCCCTAGCGGGGGAAGATACGCAGTATTTT.

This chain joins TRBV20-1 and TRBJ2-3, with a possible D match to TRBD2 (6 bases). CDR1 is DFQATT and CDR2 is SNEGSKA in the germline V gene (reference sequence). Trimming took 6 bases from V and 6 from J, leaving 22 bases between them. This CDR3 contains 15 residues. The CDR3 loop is CSALPRRGGPDTQYF. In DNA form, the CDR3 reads TGCAGTGCCTTACCCCGGAGGGGAGGCCCCGATACGCAGTATTTT.

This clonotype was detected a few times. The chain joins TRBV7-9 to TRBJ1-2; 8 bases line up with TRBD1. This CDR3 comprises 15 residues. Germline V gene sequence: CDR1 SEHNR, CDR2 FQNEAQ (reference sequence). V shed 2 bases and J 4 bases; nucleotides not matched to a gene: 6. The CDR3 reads CASSLSDRAIYGYTF. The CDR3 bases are TGTGCCAGCAGCTTATCGGACAGGGCGATCTATGGCTACACCTTC.

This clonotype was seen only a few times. CDR3 region: CASSELGTAGPLNEKLFF. The CDR3 DNA reads as TGTGCCAGCAGTGAACTTGGGACAGCAGGACCCTTGAATGAAAAACTGTTTTTT. The chain combines TRBV6-1 with TRBJ1-4, with TRBD1 identical over 7 bases. CDR1 and CDR2 from the germline V gene are MNHNS and SASEGT. The ends lost 2 bases at V and 5 bases at J; junction bases unmatched: 14. The CDR3 loop spans 18 amino acids.

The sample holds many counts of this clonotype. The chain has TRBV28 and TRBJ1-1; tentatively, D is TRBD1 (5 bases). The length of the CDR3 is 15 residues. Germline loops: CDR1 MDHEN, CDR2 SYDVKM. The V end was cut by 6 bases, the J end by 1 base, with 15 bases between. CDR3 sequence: CASSRGGDGNTEAFF. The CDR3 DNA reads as TGTGCCAGCAGCCGGGGAGGGGATGGGAACACTGAAGCTTTCTTT.

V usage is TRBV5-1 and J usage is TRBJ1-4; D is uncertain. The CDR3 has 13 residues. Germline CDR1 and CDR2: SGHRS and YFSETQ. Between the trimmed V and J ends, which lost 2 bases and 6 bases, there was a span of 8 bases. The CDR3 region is CASSFEPYEKLFF. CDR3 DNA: TGCGCCAGCAGCTTCGAACCTTATGAAAAACTGTTTTTT.

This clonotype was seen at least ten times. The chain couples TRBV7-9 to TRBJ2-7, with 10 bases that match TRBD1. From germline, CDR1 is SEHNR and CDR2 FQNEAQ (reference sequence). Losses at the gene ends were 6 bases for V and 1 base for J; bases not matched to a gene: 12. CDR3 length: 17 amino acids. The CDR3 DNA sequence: TGTGCCAGCAGTGACAGGGGGCGAAATTCCCCATCCTACGAGCAGTACTTC. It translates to CASSDRGRNSPSYEQYF.

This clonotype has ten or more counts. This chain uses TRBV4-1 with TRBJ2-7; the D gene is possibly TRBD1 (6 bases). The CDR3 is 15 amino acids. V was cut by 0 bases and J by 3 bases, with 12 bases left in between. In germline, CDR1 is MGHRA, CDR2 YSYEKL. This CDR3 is CASSQDYAGVYEQYF. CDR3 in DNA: TGCGCCAGCAGCCAAGATTATGCAGGGGTCTACGAGCAGTACTTC.

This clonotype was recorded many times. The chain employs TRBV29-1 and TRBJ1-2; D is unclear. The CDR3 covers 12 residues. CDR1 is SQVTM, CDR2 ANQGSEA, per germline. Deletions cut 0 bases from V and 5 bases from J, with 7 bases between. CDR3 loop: CSVEEGSYGYTF. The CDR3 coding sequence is TGCAGCGTTGAAGAGGGATCTTATGGCTACACCTTC.

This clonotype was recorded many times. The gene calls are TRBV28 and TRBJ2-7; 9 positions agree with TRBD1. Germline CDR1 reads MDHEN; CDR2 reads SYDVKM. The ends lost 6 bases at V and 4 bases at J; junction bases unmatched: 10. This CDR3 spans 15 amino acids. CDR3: CASSVPGQGSYEQYF. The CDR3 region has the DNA TGTGCCAGCAGCGTTCCGGGACAGGGTTCGTACGAGCAGTACTTC.

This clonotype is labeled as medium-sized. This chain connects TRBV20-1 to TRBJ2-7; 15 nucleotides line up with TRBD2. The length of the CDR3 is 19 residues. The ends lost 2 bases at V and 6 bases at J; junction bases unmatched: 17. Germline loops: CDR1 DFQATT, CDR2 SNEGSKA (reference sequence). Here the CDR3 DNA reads TGCAGTGCTAGACCCCCAGGGACTAGCGGGAGGCCCGGTCTCTCCGAGCAGTACTTC. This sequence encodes CSARPPGTSGRPGLSEQYF.

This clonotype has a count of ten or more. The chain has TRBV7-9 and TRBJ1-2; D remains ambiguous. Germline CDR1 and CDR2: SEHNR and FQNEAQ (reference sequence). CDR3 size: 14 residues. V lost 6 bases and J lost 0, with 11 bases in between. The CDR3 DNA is TGTGCCAGCAGACTCCGGGCTGCTAACTATGGCTACACCTTC. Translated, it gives CASRLRAANYGYTF.

The CDR3 loop is CSARSRGEQFF. The DNA for the CDR3 is TGCAGTGCTAGATCACGCGGTGAGCAGTTCTTC. The rearrangement uses TRBV20-1 and TRBJ2-1, with D unclear. The V and J ends lost 2 bases and 9 bases respectively, with 8 bases between them. Looked up from germline, CDR1 is DFQATT and CDR2 is SNEGSKA (reference sequence). There are 11 residues in the CDR3.

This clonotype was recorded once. The CDR3 sequence is CSARDGTALGYGYTF. In DNA form, the CDR3 reads TGCAGTGCTAGAGACGGGACCGCCCTCGGCTATGGCTACACCTTC. The rearrangement joins TRBV20-1 to TRBJ1-2, with D possibly matching TRBD1 (5 bases). Germline CDR1 reads DFQATT; CDR2 reads SNEGSKA (reference sequence). The germline V and J ends were trimmed by 0 bases and 4 bases, with 15 bases remaining between them. The CDR3 length is 15 residues.